The 17 T cell receptor beta chains in this list originate from one sample, sequenced in a study of shared clonotypes between healthy human individuals. TCRdb keeps only in-frame clones here, not all; method: immunoSEQ multiplex PCR. The sample carries roughly 1,600,000 clones, less than 99% recorded once. Material: naive CD4+ T cells sorted from blood. Subset denoted: CD45RA+ positively selected. The source is a man aged 25-45 years in good health.

CDR3 sequence reads: CASSPIPTSGTGNEQFF. CDR3 in DNA: TGTGCCAGCAGCCCCATCCCAACTAGCGGGACTGGGAATGAGCAGTTCTTC. The chain employs TRBV9 and TRBJ2-1; 10 bases are a match to TRBD2. V gave up 4 bases and J gave up 7 bases; unmatched junction bases: 14. Germline-derived CDR1 and CDR2 are SGDLS and YYNGEE. The CDR3 has 17 amino acids.

The J gene is TRBJ2-3, the V gene TRBV28, with no clear D. The CDR3 runs to 12 residues. Germline CDR1 is MDHEN and CDR2 is SYDVKM. The germline V and J ends were trimmed by 4 bases and 6 bases, with 8 bases remaining between them. CDR3 in DNA: TGTGCCAGCAGTTCCCTCAGGGATACGCAGTATTTT. The encoded protein is CASSSLRDTQYF.

This chain joins TRBV11-2 and TRBJ2-7; the match to TRBD2 covers 7 bases. Unmatched junction bases numbered 6, after V lost 1 base and J lost 0 bases. There are 16 residues in the CDR3. Germline V gene lookup returns CDR1 SGHAT and CDR2 FQNNGV. CDR3 residues: CASSLGSSGSSYEQYF. The CDR3, as DNA: TGTGCCAGCAGCTTAGGGTCTAGCGGTAGCTCCTACGAGCAGTACTTC.

This clone was observed a single time. The chain couples TRBV10-1 to TRBJ1-5; D is uncertain. This CDR3 spans 11 amino acids. Germline CDR1 and CDR2: WNHNN and SYGVQD (reference sequence). The V gene lost 8 bases and the J gene lost 7 bases, with 9 bases spanning the gap. In DNA form, the CDR3 reads TGCGCCAGCGAGTCTTTACAGCCCCAGCATTTT. Translated, it gives CASESLQPQHF.

This chain links TRBV5-4 with TRBJ2-5, with 7 bases lining up with TRBD2. This CDR3 has 14 amino acids. The germline V gene encodes CDR1 SGHNT and CDR2 YYREEE (reference sequence). The trim removed 0 bases at V and 5 bases at J, leaving 4 bases unmatched. As DNA, the CDR3 is TGTGCCAGCAGCTTGGGTGCGGGAGATGAGACCCAGTACTTC. Its translation is CASSLGAGDETQYF.

The V and J genes are TRBV28 and TRBJ1-4; no clear D gene. CDR3 length equals 15 residues. Germline-derived CDR1 and CDR2 are MDHEN and SYDVKM. The V gene lost 2 bases and the J gene lost 2 bases, with 9 bases spanning the gap. The CDR3 coding sequence is TGTGCCAGCAGTTTAACGGGGTCCACTAATGAAAAACTGTTTTTT. It yields the protein CASSLTGSTNEKLFF. The full variable domain, rest sourced from reference TRBV28 and TRBJ1-4, is DVKVTQSSRYLVKRTGEKVFLECVQDMDHENMFWYRQDPGLGLRLIYFSYDVKMKEKGDIPEGYSVSREKKERFSLILESASTNQTSMYLCASSLTGSTNEKLFFGSGTQLSVL.

The chain couples TRBV18 to TRBJ2-7, with 8 bases identical to TRBD2. With V trimmed by 1 base and J by 6 bases, 20 bases remained unmatched. Germline loops: CDR1 KGHSH, CDR2 LQKENI. The CDR3 is 19 amino acids. CDR3 DNA: TGTGCCAGCTCACCACTTCTAGCTCGGGGGGGAGAGGGGTACGGCGAGCAGTACTTC. Its translation is CASSPLLARGGEGYGEQYF.

The chain recombines TRBV18 with TRBJ2-2, with 14 bases that match TRBD2. CDR3 length: 15 residues. Germline V gene lookup returns CDR1 KGHSH and CDR2 LQKENI. The V segment lost 8 bases and the J segment 4 bases; nucleotides outside the gene matches: 3. The CDR3, as DNA: TGTGCCAGCACCGGACTAGCGGGAGGCACCGGGGAGCTGTTTTTT. Translated, it gives CASTGLAGGTGELFF.

The chain is built from TRBV30 and TRBJ2-5; 9 bases line up with TRBD1. Germline V gene sequence: CDR1 GTSNPN, CDR2 SVGIG (reference sequence). This CDR3 comprises 13 residues. The V and J ends lost 1 base and 4 bases, in that order; junction bases with no gene match: 1. CDR3 in amino acids: CAWSGDRVETQYF. Written as DNA, the CDR3 is TGTGCCTGGAGTGGGGACAGGGTAGAGACCCAGTACTTC.

The rearrangement joins TRBV29-1 to TRBJ2-7, with 9 positions matching TRBD2. CDR1 is SQVTM and CDR2 is ANQGSEA in the germline V gene. V lost 5 bases, J lost 5 bases, and 4 bases stayed unmatched. The CDR3 contains 12 residues. CDR3 DNA: TGCAGCGTTTTAGCGGGAGCGAACGAGCAGTACTTC. Amino acids: CSVLAGANEQYF.

The rearrangement joins TRBV4-1 to TRBJ2-1; TRBD2 is a possible D gene (6 bases). V was clipped by 4 bases and J by 4 bases, with 14 bases between them. Germline loops: CDR1 MGHRA, CDR2 YSYEKL. The CDR3 is made up of 15 amino acids. In DNA form, the CDR3 reads TGCGCCAGCAGCCCCGCGGGGCCGAGATACAATGAGCAGTTCTTC. Protein product: CASSPAGPRYNEQFF.

J is TRBJ1-1 and V is TRBV18; 7 positions match TRBD1. The CDR3 length is 17 residues. Germline V gene sequence: CDR1 KGHSH, CDR2 LQKENI. The trim removed 6 bases at V and 4 bases at J, leaving 17 bases unmatched. The DNA of the CDR3 is TGTGCCAGCTCCCAACTCAGGACAGGACGGGTGGGCACTGAAGCTTTCTTT. As protein: CASSQLRTGRVGTEAFF.

V and J are TRBV5-8 and TRBJ2-2; 10 bases match TRBD2. There are 17 residues in the CDR3. Germline V CDR1 and CDR2: SGHTS, YDEGEE. Unmatched junction bases numbered 8, after V lost 4 bases and J lost 2 bases. In DNA, the CDR3 is TGTGCCAGCAGCGGACCTAAGCGGGAGGGAAACACCGGGGAGCTGTTTTTT. It translates to CASSGPKREGNTGELFF.

The rearrangement joins TRBV9 to TRBJ2-1, with TRBD2 as a possible D gene (6 bases). V was cut by 5 bases and J by 0 bases, with 12 bases left in between. Germline V gene sequence: CDR1 SGDLS, CDR2 YYNGEE. CDR3 length equals 15 residues. The CDR3 is CASSPGRSSYNEQFF. CDR3 DNA sequence: TGTGCCAGCAGTCCGGGGAGGAGCTCCTACAATGAGCAGTTCTTC.

This sequence joins TRBV9 and TRBJ1-3; tentative D call: TRBD1 (6 bases). Trimming removed 4 bases from V and 0 bases from J, with 11 bases in between. This CDR3 spans 15 amino acids. From germline, CDR1 is SGDLS and CDR2 YYNGEE. CDR3 nucleotide sequence: TGTGCCAGCAGCTCCGGACAGAGCTCTGGAAACACCATATATTTT. Its translation is CASSSGQSSGNTIYF.

The gene calls are TRBV29-1 and TRBJ2-1; TRBD2 matches at 7 bases. V shed 3 bases and J 2 bases; nucleotides not matched to a gene: 4. The CDR3 covers 14 residues. Germline values: CDR1 SQVTM, CDR2 ANQGSEA. CDR3 in amino acids: CSVEGGSPYNEQFF. As DNA, the CDR3 is TGCAGCGTTGAGGGCGGGAGCCCCTACAATGAGCAGTTCTTC.

This clone was recorded only once. For the CDR3, the DNA is TGTGCCAGCAGCCCGACTAAACCCTACGAGCAGTACTTC. Translated, it gives CASSPTKPYEQYF. V gene TRBV14 combines with J gene TRBJ2-7; the D gene is possibly TRBD2 (5 bases). Trimming left V 4 bases short and J 2 bases short, with 9 bases between. Germline V CDR1 and CDR2: SGHDN, FVKESK. The CDR3 runs to 13 residues.